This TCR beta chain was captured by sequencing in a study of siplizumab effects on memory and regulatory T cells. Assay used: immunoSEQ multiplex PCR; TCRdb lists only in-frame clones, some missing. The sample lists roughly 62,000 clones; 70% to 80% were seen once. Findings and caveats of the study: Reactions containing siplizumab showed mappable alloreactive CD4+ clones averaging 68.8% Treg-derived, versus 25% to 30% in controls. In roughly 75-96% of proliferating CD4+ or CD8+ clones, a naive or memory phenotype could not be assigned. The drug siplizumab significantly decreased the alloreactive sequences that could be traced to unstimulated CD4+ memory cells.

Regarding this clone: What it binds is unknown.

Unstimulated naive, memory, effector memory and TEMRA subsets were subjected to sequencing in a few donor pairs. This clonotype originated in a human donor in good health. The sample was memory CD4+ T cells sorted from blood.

Here the CDR3 reads CASTRTGYSNQPQHF. The CDR3 DNA is TGTGCCAGCACCCGGACGGGCTATAGCAATCAGCCCCAGCATTTT. The rearrangement links TRBV7-2 to TRBJ1-5; D remains unclear. The CDR3 runs to 15 residues. Trimming removed 7 bases from V and 0 bases from J, with 13 bases in between. CDR1 is SGHTA, CDR2 FQGNSA, per germline.